The source of this T cell receptor (beta chain) is a study of T cells in Graves' hyperthyroidism and ophthalmopathy. Findings of the study overall: Among thyroid clonotypes expanded above 0.001, most also appeared in blood.

As regards this clonotype: Its cognate antigen is unknown.

The TCR beta CDR3 regions underwent amplification using RNA transcripts as the source. First-round RT-PCR of the TCR CDR3 relied on the HTBI primer set. TCRdb re-called the multiplex PCR reads with MiXCR, one entry per CDR3 protein. The table includes about 560,000 distinct CDR3 sequences, 46% detected once. Trimming removed 5 bases from V and 1 base from J, with 3 bases in between. The CDR3 runs 12 residues. Germline CDR1 and CDR2: SQVTM and ANQGSEA. The TCR sequence derives from a woman aged 18-29 years with Graves' hyperthyroidism. Sequencing was done on a sample of peripheral blood or thyroid tissue (not recorded which). The chain has TRBV29-1 and TRBJ2-6, with no clear D. CDR3 sequence: CSVFSGANVLTF. CDR3 bases: TGCAGCGTTTTTTCTGGGGCCAACGTCCTGACTTTC.